One sample yielded the 13 T cell receptor beta chains listed below, sequenced in a study of immune evolution from preneoplasia to lung adenocarcinoma. Sequencing was performed with immunoSEQ multiplex PCR; in TCRdb, only in-frame clones are kept and a portion is missing. The sample yields fewer than 8,000 clones, 79% seen once. The sample taken for sequencing was FFPE invasive lung adenocarcinoma tissue. Every receptor here comes from a person aged 35-55 years with lung adenocarcinoma.

This clone has just a few counts. The J gene is TRBJ2-7, the V gene TRBV10-1; D remains ambiguous. V lost 6 bases, J lost 2 bases, and 11 bases lay in between. The germline gives CDR1 WNHNN, CDR2 SYGVQD (reference sequence). The CDR3 has 13 residues. The CDR3 reads CASRRNRTYEQYF. CDR3 DNA sequence: TGCGCCAGCAGGAGAAACAGAACCTACGAGCAGTACTTC.

This clone has a single count. For the CDR3, the DNA is TGTGCCAGCAGCCAAGGGGGTTCGTGGGAAAAACTGTTTTTT. Encoded protein: CASSQGGSWEKLFF. This sequence joins TRBV14 and TRBJ1-4; D unclear. Per the germline V gene, CDR1 is SGHDN and CDR2 is FVKESK. The CDR3 totals 14 residues. V shed 1 base and J shed 8 bases, with 11 bases lying between them.

This chain uses TRBV2 with TRBJ2-2, with TRBD2 as a possible D gene (6 bases). Trimming stripped 6 bases from V and 2 bases from J, with 13 bases between. Germline V CDR1 and CDR2: SNHLY, FYNNEI. The CDR3 spans 15 residues. The CDR3 DNA reads TGTGCCAGCAGGGACCCGGGACTTAACACCGGGGAGCTGTTTTTT. Translated, it gives CASRDPGLNTGELFF.

In this sample, this clone turned up a few times. This chain connects TRBV15 to TRBJ2-3; the match to TRBD2 covers 11 bases. Germline V gene sequence: CDR1 LNHNV, CDR2 YYDKDF (reference sequence). This CDR3 has 17 amino acids. Unmatched junction bases numbered 2, after V lost 0 bases and J lost 0 bases. CDR3 sequence: CATSRDLAGGSTDTQYF. The DNA of the CDR3 is TGTGCCACCAGCAGAGATCTAGCGGGGGGTAGCACAGATACGCAGTATTTT.

This clone has only a few counts. J is TRBJ2-7 and V is TRBV2; D not resolved. V was cut by 3 bases and J by 5 bases, with 14 bases left in between. Germline loops: CDR1 SNHLY, CDR2 FYNNEI. The CDR3 is 14 residues long. This chain's CDR3 is CASSDDLVGDEQYF. DNA of the CDR3: TGTGCCAGCAGTGATGACTTAGTTGGCGACGAGCAGTACTTC. The full variable domain, in which reference TRBV2 and TRBJ2-7 provide the parts outside the CDR3, is EPEVTQTPSHQVTQMGQEVILRCVPISNHLYFYWYRQILGQKVEFLVSFYNNEISEKSEIFDDQFSVERPDGSNFTLKIRSTKLEDSAMYFCASSDDLVGDEQYFGPGTRLTVT.

The rearrangement uses TRBV7-8 and TRBJ1-1, with TRBD1 identical over 7 bases. The CDR3 loop spans 16 amino acids. Germline CDR1 reads SGHVS; CDR2 reads FQNEAQ. The J segment lost 2 bases and the V segment lost 4 bases, leaving 10 bases of the junction unmatched. CDR3 nucleotide sequence: TGTGCCAGCAGCTCACAGACAGGGATGGTCAACACTGAAGCTTTCTTT. Its protein product is CASSSQTGMVNTEAFF.

The V call is TRBV5-4, the J call TRBJ1-5; D uncertain. Trimming left V 0 bases short and J 7 bases short, with 8 bases between. Germline V gene sequence: CDR1 SGHNT, CDR2 YYREEE (reference sequence). The CDR3 is made up of 13 amino acids. CDR3: CASSLDTDQPQHF. In DNA, the CDR3 is TGTGCCAGCAGCTTGGATACGGACCAGCCCCAGCATTTT.

This chain connects TRBV11-3 to TRBJ2-3; 11 bases agree with TRBD2. J gave up 2 bases and V 5 bases, and 6 bases lay outside the gene matches. The CDR3 has 16 amino acids. Per the germline V gene, CDR1 is SGHNT and CDR2 is YENEEA. The DNA for the CDR3 is TGTGCCAGCAGCCCAGGGACTAGCGGAAACACAGATACGCAGTATTTT. It codes for CASSPGTSGNTDTQYF.

The gene calls are TRBV5-1 and TRBJ2-5; 7 bases line up with TRBD2. Trimming cost V 8 bases and J 3 bases; bases outside gene matches: 10. The CDR3 is made up of 14 amino acids. Germline V gives CDR1 SGHRS, CDR2 YFSETQ. Here the CDR3 DNA reads TGCGCCAGTGCTACTGCGGGACTAAAAGAGACCCAGTACTTC. Translation: CASATAGLKETQYF.

This clone was detected only once. The chain links TRBV19 to TRBJ1-6; D remains ambiguous. V dropped 3 bases and J dropped 6 bases, with 12 bases sitting between them. The germline gives CDR1 LNHDA, CDR2 SQIVND (reference sequence). CDR3 length: 15 residues. The CDR3 nucleotides are TGTGCCAGTAGTATCGTCGGCAGATCTAATTCACCCCTCCACTTT. This gives the protein CASSIVGRSNSPLHF.

The chain joins TRBV19 to TRBJ1-1; D might be TRBD1 (5 bases). V shed 5 bases and J shed 9 bases, with 13 bases lying between them. This CDR3 spans 12 amino acids. Germline assignment: CDR1 LNHDA and CDR2 SQIVND (reference sequence). The CDR3 bases are TGTGCCAGTAGTGATCAGGGTTATCAAGCTTTCTTT. It encodes CASSDQGYQAFF.

The chain has TRBV2 and TRBJ2-5; TRBD1 agrees at 10 bases. The J segment lost 5 bases and the V segment lost 8 bases, leaving 2 bases of the junction unmatched. The CDR3 is made up of 12 amino acids. Germline lookup yields CDR1 SNHLY and CDR2 FYNNEI. The CDR3 DNA follows: TGTGCCAGCCGGGACAGGGGTGAGACCCAGTACTTC. Its protein is CASRDRGETQYF.

This clone was counted between two and nine times. The chain uses TRBV28 and TRBJ1-2; possible D gene TRBD1, 5 bases. The CDR3 totals 16 residues. Germline CDR1 reads MDHEN; CDR2 reads SYDVKM. The ends were cut back, 7 bases at V and 8 bases at J, with 26 bases in the middle. In nucleotides, the CDR3 is TGTGCCAGCATGCTTTTCCCGGGGGGATCCACGCGCGGCTACACCTTC. Amino acids: CASMLFPGGSTRGYTF.